The clone carrying this TCR beta chain showed up just once. The record originates from a study of OX40 agonist ivuxolimab in advanced cancers. About the study: Patients were dosed intravenously with ivuxolimab at 0.01 to 10 mg/kg every 2 weeks. The study enrolled dose-escalation patients with hepatocellular carcinoma, melanoma, renal cell or head and neck cancer.

Produced via immunoSEQ multiplex PCR; TCRdb's table is partial and in-frame only. The sample records more than 20,000 clones, 75% to 85% being singletons. V was trimmed by 5 bases and J by 0 bases, leaving 14 bases between them. Looked up from germline, CDR1 is SGHTA and CDR2 is FQGNSA. The CDR3 loop spans 16 amino acids. The V and J genes are TRBV7-2 and TRBJ1-3, with a weak D call TRBD1 (6 bases). The clonotype was recovered from an adult with an advanced solid tumor such as melanoma, head and neck, liver or kidney cancer. The material sequenced was CD4+ or CD8+ T cells sorted from blood, taken in a trial of the OX40 agonist ivuxolimab. CDR3 nucleotide sequence: TGTGCCAGCAGCGTACAGGGATCAACCTCTGGAAACACCATATATTTT. Amino acid sequence: CASSVQGSTSGNTIYF.